This T cell receptor (beta chain) appears in the sequencing data of a study of T cells in Graves' hyperthyroidism and ophthalmopathy. Study-level results: In simple terms, a model built on 13 V-J features told ophthalmopathy apart from stable hyperthyroidism. Blood shared most expanded thyroid clonotypes above 0.001.

This CDR3 is 13 amino acids long. CDR1 and CDR2 (germline): KGHDR, SFDVKD. V was clipped by 3 bases and J by 8 bases, with 12 bases between them. Authors of the study amplified TCR beta CDR3 regions from RNA transcripts. The HTBI set primed first-round TCR CDR3 RT-PCR. TCRdb re-called the multiplex PCR reads through MiXCR, storing one row per CDR3 protein. The sample contains approximately 410,000 distinct CDR3 sequences, about 15% of which appear only once. There are many counts of this clonotype. Its antigen remains unidentified. Individuals with ophthalmopathy presented a Clinical Activity Score of at least 3, a NOSPECS grade of at least 4 and a duration under 3 months.

This rearrangement joins TRBV24-1 to TRBJ1-2; D remains unclear. This receptor was identified in a man younger than 35 with Graves' ophthalmopathy. The sequenced material came from blood. The CDR3 loop is CATSDVPGSGYTF. DNA of the CDR3: TGTGCCACCAGTGATGTACCCGGATCCGGCTACACCTTC.